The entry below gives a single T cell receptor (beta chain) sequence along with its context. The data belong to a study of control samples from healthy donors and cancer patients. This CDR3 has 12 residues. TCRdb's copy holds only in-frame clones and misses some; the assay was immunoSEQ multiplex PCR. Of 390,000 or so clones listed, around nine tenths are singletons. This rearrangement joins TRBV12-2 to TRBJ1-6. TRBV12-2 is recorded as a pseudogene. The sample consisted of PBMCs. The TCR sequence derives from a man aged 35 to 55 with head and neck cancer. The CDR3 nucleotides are TGTGCAAGTCGCCGACCGAGGTCACCCCTCCACTTT. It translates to CASRRPRSPLHF.